This T cell receptor beta chain emerged from a study of blood T cell repertoires in COVID-19. At the level of the study: COVID-19 samples from acute and convalescent phases originated in the United States, Italy and Spain.

The CDR3 is made up of 13 amino acids. Germline loops: CDR1 LGHDT, CDR2 YNNKEL (reference sequence). The V gene end was trimmed by 4 bases and the J gene end by 6 bases; junction bases not matched to a gene: 5. Per the original data handling: Amplified reference gene primers provided the basis for estimating nucleated cell counts. The data were produced by immunoSEQ multiplex PCR, yet TCRdb's version contains in-frame clones alone and is incomplete. V and J calls and clone size come straight from that table; D and trimming were deduced from the DNA. The sample shows around 300,000 clones, 85% of them seen only once.

J is TRBJ1-2 and V is TRBV3-1 (or the pseudogene TRBV3-2); TRBD1 matches at 7 bases. The receptor was isolated from a woman between 45 and 60 years old with active or convalescent COVID-19. Sequencing was done on a sample of peripheral blood. The CDR3 is CASSPRQGDGYTF. CDR3 nucleotides: TGTGCCAGCAGCCCCCGACAGGGTGATGGCTACACCTTC.